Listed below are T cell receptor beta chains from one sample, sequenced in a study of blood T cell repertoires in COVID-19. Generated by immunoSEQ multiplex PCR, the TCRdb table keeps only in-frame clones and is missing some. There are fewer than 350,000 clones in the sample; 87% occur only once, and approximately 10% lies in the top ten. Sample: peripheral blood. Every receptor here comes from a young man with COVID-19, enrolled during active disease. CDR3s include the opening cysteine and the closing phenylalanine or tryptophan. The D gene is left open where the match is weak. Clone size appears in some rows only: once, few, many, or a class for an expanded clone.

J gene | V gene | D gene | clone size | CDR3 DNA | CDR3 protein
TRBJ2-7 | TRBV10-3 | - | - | TGTGCCAACTCCGGGACAAAAGACTACGAGCAGTACTTC | CANSGTKDYEQYF
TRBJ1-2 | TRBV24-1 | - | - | TGTGCCACCAGTGACGAGGGTGGCTACACCTTC | CATSDEGGYTF
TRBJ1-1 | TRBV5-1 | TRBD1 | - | TGCGCCAGCAGCTGGACAGGGGAGCACACTGAAGCTTTCTTT | CASSWTGEHTEAFF
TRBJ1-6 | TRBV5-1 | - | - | TGCGCCAGCAGCTCGTTCGAAGGGGAAGCTTCACCCCTCCACTTT | CASSSFEGEASPLHF
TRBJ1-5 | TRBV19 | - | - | TGTGCCAGTAGTATACAGGGAGGAGTGGGTCAGCCCCAGCATTTT | CASSIQGGVGQPQHF
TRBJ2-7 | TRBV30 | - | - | TGTGCCTGGAGTGTATCGCGGGGCGAGCAGTACTTC | CAWSVSRGEQYF
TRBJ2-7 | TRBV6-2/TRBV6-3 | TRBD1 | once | TGTGCCAGCAGTTATATGGGACAGAACTACGAGCAGTACTTC | CASSYMGQNYEQYF
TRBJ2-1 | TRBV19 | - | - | TGTGCCAGTAGCCCCCGGGACTGGAACTACAATGAGCAGTTCTTC | CASSPRDWNYNEQFF
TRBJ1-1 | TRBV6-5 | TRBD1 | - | TGTGCCAGCAGCGCAATGGGACAGTTAAACACTGAAGCTTTCTTT | CASSAMGQLNTEAFF
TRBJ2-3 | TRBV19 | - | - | TGTGCCAGTAGTCCCCGGGGCGGGACGACAGATACGCAGTATTTT | CASSPRGGTTDTQYF
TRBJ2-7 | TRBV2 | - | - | TGTGCCAGCAGTGATCCGGGAGAAAGGTACGAGCAGTACTTC | CASSDPGERYEQYF
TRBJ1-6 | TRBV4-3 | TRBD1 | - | TGCGCCAGCAGCCAGGGTCACACCTACAGGGGGCTGGTTTCACCCCTCCACTTT | CASSQGHTYRGLVSPLHF
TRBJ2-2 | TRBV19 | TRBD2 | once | TGTGCCAGTAGTTTCGGGGGGTACACCGGGGAGCTGTTTTTT | CASSFGGYTGELFF
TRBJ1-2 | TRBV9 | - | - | TGTGCCAGCAGCGCCCAGACAGAACTCGCCTATGGCTACACCTTC | CASSAQTELAYGYTF
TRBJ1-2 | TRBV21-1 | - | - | TGTGCCAGCAGCCTGATTTGGGACAGGGTCGGCTACACCTTC | CASSLIWDRVGYTF
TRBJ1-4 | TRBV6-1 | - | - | TGTGCCAGCAGTGATATCCAGGGAACGTCAAAACTGTTTTTT | CASSDIQGTSKLFF
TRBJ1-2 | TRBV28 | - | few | TGTGCCAGCAGCCTGGAAGGAGATAACTATGGCTACACCTTC | CASSLEGDNYGYTF
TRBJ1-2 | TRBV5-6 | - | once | TGTGCCAGCAGCTTGGGAGGTCAGGTGGGAGATGGCTACACCTTC | CASSLGGQVGDGYTF
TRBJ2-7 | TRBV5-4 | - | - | TGTGCCAGCAGCTTGGGCGGGCAGAATGCGAGGGAGCAGTACTTC | CASSLGGQNAREQYF
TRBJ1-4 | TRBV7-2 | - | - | TGTGCCAGCAGTCTTGAGGGGGCAACTAATGAAAAACTGTTTTTT | CASSLEGATNEKLFF
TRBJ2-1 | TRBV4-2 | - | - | TGTGCCAGCAGCCAAGATCGGACAGTAAACTCCTACAATGAGCAGTTCTTC | CASSQDRTVNSYNEQFF
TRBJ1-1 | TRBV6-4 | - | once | TGTGCCAGCAGTGACTCGAAACAGGGTCAGGTTGAAGCTTTCTTT | CASSDSKQGQVEAFF
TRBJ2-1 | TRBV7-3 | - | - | TGTGCCAGCAGCCAAGGGACTGGCCCCTACAATGAGCAGTTCTTC | CASSQGTGPYNEQFF
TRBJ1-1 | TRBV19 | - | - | TGTGCCACCCGAGAGGGGAACACTGAAGCTTTCTTT | CATREGNTEAFF
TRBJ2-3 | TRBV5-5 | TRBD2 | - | TGTGCCAGCAGCTCCAGCGGGGCGATCACAGATACGCAGTATTTT | CASSSSGAITDTQYF
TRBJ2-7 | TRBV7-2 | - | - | TGTGCCAGCAGCTTAGGCCGGGACTCGACGAACGAGCAGTACTTC | CASSLGRDSTNEQYF
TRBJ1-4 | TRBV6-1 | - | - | TGTGCCAGCAGTGTCGGGCCAGGGTTAACTAATGAAAAACTGTTTTTT | CASSVGPGLTNEKLFF
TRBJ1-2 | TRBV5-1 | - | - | TGCGCCAGCAGCGATTTACAGGGTGAGGATGGCTACACCTTC | CASSDLQGEDGYTF
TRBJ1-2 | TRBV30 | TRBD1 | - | TGTGCCTGGAGTGGTAGGTGGGCCGGACAGGGTTATGGCTACACCTTC | CAWSGRWAGQGYGYTF
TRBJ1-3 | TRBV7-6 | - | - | TGTGCCAGCAGCTTAGATCGGCCAGGGGAGAACACCATATATTTT | CASSLDRPGENTIYF
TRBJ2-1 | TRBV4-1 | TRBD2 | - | TGCGCCAGCAGCCGGGGACTAGCGGGTTACAATGAGCAGTTCTTC | CASSRGLAGYNEQFF
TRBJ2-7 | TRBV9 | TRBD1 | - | TGTGCCAGCAACCCAGGAAAAGGGACAGCCTTTTACGAGCAGTACTTC | CASNPGKGTAFYEQYF
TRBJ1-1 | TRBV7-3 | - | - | TGTGCCAGCAGCTCCCTGGACAGAACTGAAGCTTTCTTT | CASSSLDRTEAFF
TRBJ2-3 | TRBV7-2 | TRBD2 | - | TGTGCCAGCAGCTTAAGTAGCGGGAGGGGAGCAGATACGCAGTATTTT | CASSLSSGRGADTQYF
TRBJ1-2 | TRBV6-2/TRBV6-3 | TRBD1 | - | TGTGCCAGCAGTCCCTCCGGGACAGGGCCCCTCTATGGCTACACCTTC | CASSPSGTGPLYGYTF
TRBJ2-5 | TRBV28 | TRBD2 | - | TGTGCCAGCAGTTTATGGGGGACTAGCGGGCAAGAGACCCAGTACTTC | CASSLWGTSGQETQYF
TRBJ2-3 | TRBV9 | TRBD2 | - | TGTGCCAGCAGCGTAGATTCGGGAGGGTTTGGCACAGATACGCAGTATTTT | CASSVDSGGFGTDTQYF
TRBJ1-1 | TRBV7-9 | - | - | TGTGCCAGCAGCTTACCGGGAGGAGGGGCCGCCTGGATGAACACTGAAGCTTTCTTT | CASSLPGGGAAWMNTEAFF
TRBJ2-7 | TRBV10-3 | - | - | TGTGCCATCAGTGTTTCGGGTAACTCCTACGAGCAGTACTTC | CAISVSGNSYEQYF
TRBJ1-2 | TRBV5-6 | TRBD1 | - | TGTGCCAGCAGCGCTACCGGGACAGAGTATGGCTACACCTTC | CASSATGTEYGYTF
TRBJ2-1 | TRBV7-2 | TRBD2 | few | TGTGCCAGCAACTCCAATAGCGGGAACACCTACAATGAGCAGTTCTTC | CASNSNSGNTYNEQFF
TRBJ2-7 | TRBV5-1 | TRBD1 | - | TGCGCCAGCAGCTCCCGGGACAGCCCCTACGAGCAGTACTTC | CASSSRDSPYEQYF
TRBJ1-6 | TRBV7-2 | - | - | TGTGCCAGCAGCCCTCAGGGGCAGGGTGAATTTTCACCCCTCCACTTT | CASSPQGQGEFSPLHF
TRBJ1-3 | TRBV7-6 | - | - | TGTGCCAGCAGCTTAAGCCATAGCTCTGGAAACACCATATATTTT | CASSLSHSSGNTIYF
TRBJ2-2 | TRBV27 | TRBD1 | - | TGTGCCAGCAGTTTATGGACAGGAAACGGGGAGCTGTTTTTT | CASSLWTGNGELFF
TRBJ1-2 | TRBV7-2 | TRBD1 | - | TGTGCCAGCAGCTTCACCGGAAGGACAGGGGGCAACTATGGCTACACCTTC | CASSFTGRTGGNYGYTF
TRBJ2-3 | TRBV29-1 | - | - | TGCAGCGTTGACTTCGGGGAAAGCACAGATACGCAGTATTTT | CSVDFGESTDTQYF
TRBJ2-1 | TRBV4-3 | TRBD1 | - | TGCGCCAGCAGCCAAGAAGCAGGGGGCAATGAGCAGTTCTTC | CASSQEAGGNEQFF
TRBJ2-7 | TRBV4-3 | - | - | TGCGCCAGCAGCCAAGAAGGTAGCAGGGGATTTTACGAGCAGTACTTC | CASSQEGSRGFYEQYF
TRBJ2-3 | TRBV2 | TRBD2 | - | TGTGCCAGCAGTCGTCTGGCGGGGGGCGGGGATACGCAGTATTTT | CASSRLAGGGDTQYF
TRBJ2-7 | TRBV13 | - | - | TGTGCCAGCAGCTTGAACAGGGCCGGGTACGAGCAGTACTTC | CASSLNRAGYEQYF